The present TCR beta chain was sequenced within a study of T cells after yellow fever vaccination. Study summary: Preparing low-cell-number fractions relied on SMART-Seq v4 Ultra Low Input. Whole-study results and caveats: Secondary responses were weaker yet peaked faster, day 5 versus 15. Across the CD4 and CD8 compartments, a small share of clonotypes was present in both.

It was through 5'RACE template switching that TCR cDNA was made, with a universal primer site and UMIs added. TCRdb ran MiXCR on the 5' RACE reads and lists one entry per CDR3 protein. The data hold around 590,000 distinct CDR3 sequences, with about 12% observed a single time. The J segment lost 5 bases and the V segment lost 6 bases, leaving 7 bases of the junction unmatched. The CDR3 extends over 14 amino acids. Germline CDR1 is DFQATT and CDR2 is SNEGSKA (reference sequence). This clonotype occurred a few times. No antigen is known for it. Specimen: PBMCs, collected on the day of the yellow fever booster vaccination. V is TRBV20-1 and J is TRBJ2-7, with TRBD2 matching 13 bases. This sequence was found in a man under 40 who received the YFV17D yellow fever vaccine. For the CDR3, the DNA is TGCAGTGCCATCAGGACTAGCGGGAGTGACGAGCAGTACTTC. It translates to CSAIRTSGSDEQYF.